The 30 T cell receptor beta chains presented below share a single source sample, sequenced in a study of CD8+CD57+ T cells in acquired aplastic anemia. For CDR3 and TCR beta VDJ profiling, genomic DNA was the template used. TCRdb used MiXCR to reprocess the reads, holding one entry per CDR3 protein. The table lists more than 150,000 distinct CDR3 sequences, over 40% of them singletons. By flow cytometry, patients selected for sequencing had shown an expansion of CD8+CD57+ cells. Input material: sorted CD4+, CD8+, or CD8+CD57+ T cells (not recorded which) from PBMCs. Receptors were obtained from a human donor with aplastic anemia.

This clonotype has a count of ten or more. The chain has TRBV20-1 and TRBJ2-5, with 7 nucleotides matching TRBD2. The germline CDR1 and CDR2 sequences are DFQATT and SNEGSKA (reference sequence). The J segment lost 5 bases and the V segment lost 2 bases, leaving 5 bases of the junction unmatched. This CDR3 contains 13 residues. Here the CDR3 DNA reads TGCAGTGCTAGATACCGACTAGCTGAGACCCAGTACTTC. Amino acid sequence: CSARYRLAETQYF.

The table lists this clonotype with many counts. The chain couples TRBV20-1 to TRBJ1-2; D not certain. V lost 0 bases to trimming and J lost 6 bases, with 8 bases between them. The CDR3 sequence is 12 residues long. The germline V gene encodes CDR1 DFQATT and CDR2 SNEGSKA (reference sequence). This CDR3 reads CSARDPGNGYTF. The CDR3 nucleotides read TGCAGTGCTAGAGATCCTGGGAATGGCTACACCTTC.

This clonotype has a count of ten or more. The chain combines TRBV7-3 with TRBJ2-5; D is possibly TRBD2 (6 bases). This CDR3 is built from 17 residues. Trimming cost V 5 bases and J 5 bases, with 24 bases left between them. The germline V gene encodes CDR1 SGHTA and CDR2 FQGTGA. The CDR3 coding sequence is TGTGCCAGCAGCGCGAACGAATCGGGACTTCTCTCGGAGACCCAGTACTTC. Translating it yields CASSANESGLLSETQYF.

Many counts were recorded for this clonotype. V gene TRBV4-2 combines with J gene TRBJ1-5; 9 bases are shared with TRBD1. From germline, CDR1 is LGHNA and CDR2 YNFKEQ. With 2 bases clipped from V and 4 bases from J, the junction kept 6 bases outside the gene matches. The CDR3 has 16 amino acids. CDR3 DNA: TGTGCCAGCAGCCAAAGAAGGACAGGGGAGAATCAGCCCCAGCATTTT. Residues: CASSQRRTGENQPQHF.

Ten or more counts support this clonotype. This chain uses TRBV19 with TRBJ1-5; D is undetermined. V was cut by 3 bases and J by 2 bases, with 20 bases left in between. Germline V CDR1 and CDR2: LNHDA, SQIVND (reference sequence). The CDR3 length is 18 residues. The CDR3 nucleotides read TGTGCCAGTAGTATTGACGTGCGACGGCAGTGGGGCAATCAGCCCCAGCATTTT. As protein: CASSIDVRRQWGNQPQHF. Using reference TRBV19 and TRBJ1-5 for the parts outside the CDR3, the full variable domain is DGGITQSPKYLFRKEGQNVTLSCEQNLNHDAMYWYRQDPGQGLRLIYYSQIVNDFQKGDIAEGYSVSREKKESFPLTVTSAQKNPTAFYLCASSIDVRRQWGNQPQHFGDGTRLSIL.

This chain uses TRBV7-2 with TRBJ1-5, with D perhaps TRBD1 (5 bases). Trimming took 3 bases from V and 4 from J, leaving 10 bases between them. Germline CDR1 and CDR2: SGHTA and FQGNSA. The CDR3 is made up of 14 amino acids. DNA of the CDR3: TGTGCCAGCAGCTTGACAGCCACGAATCAGCCCCAGCATTTT. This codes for CASSLTATNQPQHF.

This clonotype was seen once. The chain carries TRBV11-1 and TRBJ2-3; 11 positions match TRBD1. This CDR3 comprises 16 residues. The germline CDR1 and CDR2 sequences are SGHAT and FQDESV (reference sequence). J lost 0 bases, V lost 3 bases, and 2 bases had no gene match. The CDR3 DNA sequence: TGTGCCAGCAGCTTGGGACAGGGGGGTAGCACAGATACGCAGTATTTT. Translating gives CASSLGQGGSTDTQYF.

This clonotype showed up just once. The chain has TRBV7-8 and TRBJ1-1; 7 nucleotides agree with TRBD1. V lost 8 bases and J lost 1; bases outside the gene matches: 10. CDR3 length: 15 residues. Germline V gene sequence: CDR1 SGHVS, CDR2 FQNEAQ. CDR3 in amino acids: CASQGGQGENTEAFF. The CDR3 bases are TGTGCCAGCCAGGGGGGCCAGGGCGAGAACACTGAAGCTTTCTTT. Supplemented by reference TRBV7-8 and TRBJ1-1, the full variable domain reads GAGVSQSPRYKVAKRGQDVALRCDPISGHVSLFWYQQALGQGPEFLTYFQNEAQLDKSGLPSDRFFAERPEGSVSTLKIQRTQQEDSAVYLCASQGGQGENTEAFFGQGTRLTVV.

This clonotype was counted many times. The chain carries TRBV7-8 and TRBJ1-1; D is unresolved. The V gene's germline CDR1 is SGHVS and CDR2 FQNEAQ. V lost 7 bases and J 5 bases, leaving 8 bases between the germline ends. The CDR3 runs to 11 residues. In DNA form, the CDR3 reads TGTGCCAGCAACGGGAGGACTGAAGCTTTCTTT. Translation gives CASNGRTEAFF.

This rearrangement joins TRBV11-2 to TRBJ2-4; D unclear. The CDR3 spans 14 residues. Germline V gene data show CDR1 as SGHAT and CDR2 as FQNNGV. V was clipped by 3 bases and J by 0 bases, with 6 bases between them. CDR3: CASSFFVAKNIQYF. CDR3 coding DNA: TGTGCCAGCAGCTTTTTCGTAGCCAAAAACATTCAGTACTTC.

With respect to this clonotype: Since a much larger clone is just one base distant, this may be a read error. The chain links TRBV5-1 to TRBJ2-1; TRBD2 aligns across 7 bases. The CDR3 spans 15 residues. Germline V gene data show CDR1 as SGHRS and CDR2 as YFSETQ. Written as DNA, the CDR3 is TGCGCCAGCACCTTCGGGGGGAACTCCTACAATGAGCAGCTCTTC. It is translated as CASTFGGNSYNEQLF.

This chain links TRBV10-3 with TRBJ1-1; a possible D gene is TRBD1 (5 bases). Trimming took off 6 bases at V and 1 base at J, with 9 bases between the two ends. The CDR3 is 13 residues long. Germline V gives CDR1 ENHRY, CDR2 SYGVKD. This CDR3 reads CAISLGANTEAFF. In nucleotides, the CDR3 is TGTGCCATCAGCCTCGGGGCGAACACTGAAGCTTTCTTT.

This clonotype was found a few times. DNA of the CDR3: TGTGCCAGCAGCTTACGCGGCAGGGGGGAGGAGCAGTACGTC. It yields the protein CASSLRGRGEEQYV. The V and J genes are TRBV7-9 and TRBJ2-7, with D possibly matching TRBD1 (7 bases). V was trimmed by 2 bases and J by 7 bases, leaving 15 bases between them. The CDR3 has 14 residues. The germline V gene has CDR1 SEHNR and CDR2 FQNEAQ (reference sequence).

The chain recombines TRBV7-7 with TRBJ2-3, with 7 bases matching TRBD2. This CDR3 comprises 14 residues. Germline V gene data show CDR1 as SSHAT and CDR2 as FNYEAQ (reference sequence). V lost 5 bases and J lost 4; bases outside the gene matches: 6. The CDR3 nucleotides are TGTGCCAGCAGCGACGGACTAGGCGCAGATACGCAGTATTTT. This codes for CASSDGLGADTQYF.

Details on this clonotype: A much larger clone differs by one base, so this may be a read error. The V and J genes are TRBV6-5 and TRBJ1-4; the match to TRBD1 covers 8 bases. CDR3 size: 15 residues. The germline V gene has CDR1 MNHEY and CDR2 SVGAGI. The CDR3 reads CANSYSTGAWEKLFF. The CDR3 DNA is TGTGCCAACAGTTACTCGACAGGGGCCTGGGAAAAACTGTTTTTT.

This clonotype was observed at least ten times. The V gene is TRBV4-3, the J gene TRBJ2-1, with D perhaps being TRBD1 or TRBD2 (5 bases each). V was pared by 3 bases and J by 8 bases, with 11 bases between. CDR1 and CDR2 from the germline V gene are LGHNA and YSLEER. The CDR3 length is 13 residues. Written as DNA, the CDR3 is TGCGCCAGCAGCCACCGGGAAGGGGATGAGCAGTTCTTC. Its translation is CASSHREGDEQFF.

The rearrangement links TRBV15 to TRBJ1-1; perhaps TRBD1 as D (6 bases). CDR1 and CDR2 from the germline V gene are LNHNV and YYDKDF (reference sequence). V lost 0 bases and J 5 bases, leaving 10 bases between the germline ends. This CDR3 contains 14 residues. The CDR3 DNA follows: TGTGCCACCAGCAGAGATCTAGGGGGGACTGAAGCTTTCTTT. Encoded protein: CATSRDLGGTEAFF.

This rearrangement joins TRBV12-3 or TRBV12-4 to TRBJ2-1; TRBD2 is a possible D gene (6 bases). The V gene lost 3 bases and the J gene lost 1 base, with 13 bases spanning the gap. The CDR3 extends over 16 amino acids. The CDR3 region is CASSFDGGRSYNEQFF. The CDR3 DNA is TGTGCCAGCAGTTTTGATGGTGGGAGGTCCTACAATGAGCAGTTCTTC.

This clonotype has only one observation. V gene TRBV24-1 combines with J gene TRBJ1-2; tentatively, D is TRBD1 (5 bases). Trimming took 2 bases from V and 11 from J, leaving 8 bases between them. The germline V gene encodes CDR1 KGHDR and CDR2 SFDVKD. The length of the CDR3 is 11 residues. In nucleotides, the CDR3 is TGTGCCACCAGTGATTCGACAGTTTACACCTTC. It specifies CATSDSTVYTF.

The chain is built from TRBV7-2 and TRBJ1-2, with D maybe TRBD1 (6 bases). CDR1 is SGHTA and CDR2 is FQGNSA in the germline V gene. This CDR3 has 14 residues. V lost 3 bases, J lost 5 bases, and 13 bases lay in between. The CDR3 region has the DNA TGTGCCAGCAGCTTTGGACAGACTCGATATGGCTACACCTTC. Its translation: CASSFGQTRYGYTF.

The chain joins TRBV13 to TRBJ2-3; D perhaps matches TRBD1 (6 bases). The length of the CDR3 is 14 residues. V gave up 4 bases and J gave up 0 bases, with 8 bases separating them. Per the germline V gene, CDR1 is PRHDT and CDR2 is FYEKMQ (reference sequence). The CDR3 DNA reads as TGTGCCAGCAGCTCGAGGGGGAGCACAGATACGCAGTATTTT. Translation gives CASSSRGSTDTQYF. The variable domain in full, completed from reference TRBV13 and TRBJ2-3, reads AAGVIQSPRHLIKEKRETATLKCYPIPRHDTVYWYQQGPGQDPQFLISFYEKMQSDKGSIPDRFSAQQFSDYHSELNMSSLELGDSALYFCASSSRGSTDTQYFGPGTRLTVL.

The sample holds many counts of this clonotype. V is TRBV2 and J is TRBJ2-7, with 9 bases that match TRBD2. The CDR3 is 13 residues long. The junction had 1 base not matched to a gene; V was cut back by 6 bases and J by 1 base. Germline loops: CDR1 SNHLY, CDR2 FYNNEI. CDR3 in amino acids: CASRRGGSYEQYF. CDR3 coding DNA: TGTGCCAGCAGGCGGGGGGGATCCTACGAGCAGTACTTC.

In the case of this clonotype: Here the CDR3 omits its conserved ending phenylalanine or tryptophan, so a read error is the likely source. CDR3 residues: CASMPGGAREKLFL. In nucleotides, the CDR3 is TGTGCCAGCATGCCGGGGGGCGCCCGCGAAAAACTGTTTCTT. The chain employs TRBV27 and TRBJ1-4; tentatively, D is TRBD1 (6 bases). V lost 7 bases to trimming and J lost 8 bases, with 17 bases between them. Germline V gives CDR1 MNHEY, CDR2 SMNVEV (reference sequence). There are 14 residues in the CDR3.

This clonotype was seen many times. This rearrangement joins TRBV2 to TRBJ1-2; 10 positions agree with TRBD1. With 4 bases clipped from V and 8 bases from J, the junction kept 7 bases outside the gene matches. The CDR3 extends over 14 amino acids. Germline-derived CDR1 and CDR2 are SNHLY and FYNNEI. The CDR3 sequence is CASSAFGTGEGYTF. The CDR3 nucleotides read TGTGCCAGCAGTGCCTTCGGGACAGGGGAAGGCTACACCTTC.

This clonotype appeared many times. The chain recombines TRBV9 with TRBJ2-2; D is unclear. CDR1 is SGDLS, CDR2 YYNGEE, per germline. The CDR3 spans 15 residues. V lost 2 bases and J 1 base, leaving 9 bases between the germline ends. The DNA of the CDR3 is TGTGCCAGCAGCGTCTTTGGTGGGAACACCGGGGAGCTGTTTTTT. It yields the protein CASSVFGGNTGELFF.

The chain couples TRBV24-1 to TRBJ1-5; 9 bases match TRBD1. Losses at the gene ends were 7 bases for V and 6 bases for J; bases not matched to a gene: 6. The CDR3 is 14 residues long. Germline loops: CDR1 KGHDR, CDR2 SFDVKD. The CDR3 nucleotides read TGTGCCACCAGGGGACAGGGCGGGGGTCAGCCCCAGCATTTT. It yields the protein CATRGQGGGQPQHF.

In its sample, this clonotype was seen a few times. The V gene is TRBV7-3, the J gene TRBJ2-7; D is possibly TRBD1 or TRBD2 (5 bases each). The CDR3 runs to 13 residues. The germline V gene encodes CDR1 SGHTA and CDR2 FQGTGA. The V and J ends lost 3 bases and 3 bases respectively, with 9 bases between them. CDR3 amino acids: CASSLGPLYEQYF. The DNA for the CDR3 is TGTGCCAGCAGCTTGGGACCGCTCTACGAGCAGTACTTC.

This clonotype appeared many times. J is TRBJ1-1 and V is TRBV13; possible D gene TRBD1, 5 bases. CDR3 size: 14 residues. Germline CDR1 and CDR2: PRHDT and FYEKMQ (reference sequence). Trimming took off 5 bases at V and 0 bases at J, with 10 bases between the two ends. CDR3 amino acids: CASSRGHLNTEAFF. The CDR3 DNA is TGTGCCAGCAGCCGTGGACACCTGAACACTGAAGCTTTCTTT.

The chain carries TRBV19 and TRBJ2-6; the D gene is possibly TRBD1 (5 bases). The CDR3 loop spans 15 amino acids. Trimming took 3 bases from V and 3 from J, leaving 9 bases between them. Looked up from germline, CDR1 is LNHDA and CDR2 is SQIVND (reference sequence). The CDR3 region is CASSIDSFGANVLTF. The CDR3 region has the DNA TGTGCCAGTAGTATCGACAGTTTTGGGGCCAACGTCCTGACTTTC.

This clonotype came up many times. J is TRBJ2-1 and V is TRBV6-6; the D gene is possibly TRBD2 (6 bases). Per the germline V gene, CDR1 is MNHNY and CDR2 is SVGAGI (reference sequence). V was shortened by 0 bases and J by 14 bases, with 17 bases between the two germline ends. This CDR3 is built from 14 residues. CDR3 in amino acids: CASSYSWGTPGEFF. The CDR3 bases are TGTGCCAGCAGTTACTCGTGGGGGACTCCTGGGGAGTTCTTC.